The source of this T cell receptor (beta chain) is a study of cytomegalovirus exposure and HLA in healthy donors. The study, taken as a whole, reports: Per a later analysis, under 20,000 TCR beta sequences showed association with HLA alleles at 0.05 false discovery rate. There were some public TCRs occurring in many donors, but most TCR sequences were rare. Donors belonging to an Asian-associated ancestry cluster reportedly showed fewer N-insertions in productive TCRs than the approximately 670-donor mean, according to what a later analysis found.

The CDR3 is 10 residues long. Germline V gene sequence: CDR1 SQVTM, CDR2 ANQGSEA. The ends lost 7 bases at V and 7 bases at J; junction bases unmatched: 3. Use of 60 Vbeta and 13 Jbeta primers characterized the PCR. TCRdb's table, derived via immunoSEQ multiplex PCR, lists solely in-frame clones and lacks some. The table records about 160,000 clones, 79% of them present only once. Comments on this clone: Its antigen is still unknown.

This clonotype was sampled from a man aged 35-49 years in good health and CMV-seronegative. V usage is TRBV29-1 and J usage is TRBJ1-1; 7 positions agree with TRBD1. Sequences were obtained from PBMCs. The CDR3 DNA follows: TGCAGCGCGGGACAGTTTGAAGCTTTCTTT. Its translation: CSAGQFEAFF.